This T cell receptor beta chain was obtained from a study of neoadjuvant anti-PD-1 for oral cavity cancer. Whole-study results and caveats: TCR analyses covered only a few patients per response group. PBMC Gini-index clonality exceeded responders' in non-responders post-nivolumab.

This clone was counted once. Its antigen is not identified. Blood libraries mostly used roughly 0.5 ug genomic DNA, six replicates each. Libraries were prepared by immunoSEQ multiplex PCR; TCRdb keeps only in-frame clonotypes and omits some of them. The sample has 60,000 to 75,000 clones; over 70% are singletons. Cohort: HPV-negative, locally advanced oral cavity squamous cell carcinoma patients. This CDR3 region has 15 residues. CDR1 is KGHSH, CDR2 LQKENI, per germline. Losses at the gene ends were 8 bases for V and 2 bases for J; bases not matched to a gene: 9. The chain couples TRBV18 to TRBJ2-7; TRBD2 matches at 10 bases. The clonotype was recovered from a person between 35 and 79 years old with oral cavity squamous cell carcinoma. The sequences come from PBMCs, collected before nivolumab (anti-PD-1) treatment. CDR3 residues: CASQRSGRGPYEQYF. CDR3 sequence (DNA): TGTGCCAGCCAGCGGAGCGGGAGGGGTCCCTACGAGCAGTACTTC.